This T cell receptor (beta chain) was recovered during a study of CD8 T cells in ankylosing spondylitis. Study findings and constraints: Clones linked to disease, bearing a CD8+ phenotype, were relatively rare in peripheral blood. Both synovial fluid and blood in reactive arthritis had previously been reported to carry some motif variants. For ankylosing spondylitis blood, a TCR beta motif of 7 to 9 highly homologous variants appeared characteristic. In ankylosing spondylitis patients, matched synovial fluid reportedly showed significant enrichment of disease-linked clones.

About this clonotype itself: Its antigen is still unknown.

Each TCR beta library was made by quantitative 5'-RACE that incorporated molecular barcodes. Each CDR3 protein gets one entry after TCRdb re-called the 5' RACE reads with MiXCR. Of about 700,000 distinct CDR3 sequences listed, 15% to 20% are singletons. The CDR3 totals 18 residues. Trimming cost V 1 base and J 1 base; bases outside gene matches: 8. In germline, CDR1 is DFQATT, CDR2 SNEGSKA (reference sequence). The sequence came from a male donor with ankylosing spondylitis. Sequencing was carried out using blood, either unsorted or a sorted T cell fraction (not recorded which). The chain uses TRBV20-1 and TRBJ2-2; 11 bases agree with TRBD2. The CDR3 loop reads CSARATQLAGVNTGELFF. The CDR3 DNA is TGCAGTGCTAGAGCTACGCAACTAGCGGGAGTGAACACCGGGGAGCTGTTTTTT.